This TCR beta chain was sequenced during a study of PD-L1 blockade in urothelial cancer. The CDR3 consists of 15 residues. Germline V gives CDR1 LNHDA, CDR2 SQIVND (reference sequence). V trimming: 4 bases; J trimming: 2 bases; junction bases outside the gene matches: 4. The time point: peripheral blood 6 weeks after treatment start. Produced via immunoSEQ multiplex PCR; TCRdb's table is partial and in-frame only. The top ten clones hold 1.5% to 2% of a sample with approximately 25,000 clones, less than 85% of them seen once. This TCR derives from a man between 65 and 80 years old with urothelial cancer. V and J are TRBV19 and TRBJ2-3; 9 bases agree with TRBD1. Sample: PBMCs, taken around atezolizumab (anti-PD-L1) treatment. The CDR3 bases are TGTGCCAGTAGTAATTGGGACAGGGACACAGATACGCAGTATTTT. Encoded protein: CASSNWDRDTDTQYF.